Presented here are 12 T cell receptor beta chains from one specimen sequenced in a study of immune heterogeneity within non-small cell lung tumors. Multiplex PCR relied on 32 V and 13 J primers to amplify TCR beta CDR3. TCRdb recomputed calls from the multiplex PCR reads with MiXCR, one row per CDR3 protein. The table lists approximately 29,000 distinct CDR3 sequences, approximately 30% of them singletons. Each sample used 600 ng of genomic DNA from bulk tumor tissue. Biopsies that were spaced far apart were taken, several per primary tumor, during surgery. Their non-small cell lung cancer was newly diagnosed and untreated, and the patients underwent curative surgery. Material: lung tumor tissue. The receptor set was obtained from a man in his forties with non-small cell lung cancer.

This chain links TRBV5-1 with TRBJ2-6; a weak D match, TRBD2 (7 bases). This CDR3 is 18 amino acids long. CDR1 SGHRS and CDR2 YFSETQ come from the germline V gene. V dropped 3 bases and J dropped 1 base, with 17 bases sitting between them. In nucleotides, the CDR3 is TGCGCCAGCAGCTCGTTGTGGGGGGGCGCGTCTGGGGCCAACGTCCTGACTTTC. This gives the protein CASSSLWGGASGANVLTF.

In this sample, this clonotype turned up many times. The rearrangement links TRBV7-3 to TRBJ2-7; D possibly corresponds to TRBD1 (7 bases). The V end lost 1 base, the J end lost 6 bases, and 13 bases lay between the germline ends. Germline V gene lookup returns CDR1 SGHTA and CDR2 FQGTGA. This CDR3 is built from 14 residues. CDR3 sequence reads: CASSLNPGGGEQYF. The CDR3 DNA is TGTGCCAGCAGCTTAAATCCAGGGGGAGGCGAGCAGTACTTC. Full variable domain (outside the CDR3, taken from reference TRBV7-3 and TRBJ2-7): GAGVSQTPSNKVTEKGKYVELRCDPISGHTALYWYRQSLGQGPEFLIYFQGTGAADDSGLPNDRFFAVRPEGSVSTLKIQRTERGDSAVYLCASSLNPGGGEQYFGPGTRLTVT.

The table lists this clonotype with a few counts. V usage is TRBV24-1 and J usage is TRBJ2-3; weak D call: TRBD2 (6 bases). The germline V gene has CDR1 KGHDR and CDR2 SFDVKD. The CDR3 sequence is 15 residues long. V gave up 4 bases and J gave up 3 bases, with 13 bases separating them. The CDR3 nucleotides are TGTGCCACCAGTGAACCCGTTGGGGGGACAGATACGCAGTATTTT. This translates into CATSEPVGGTDTQYF.

This clonotype occurred many times. This chain connects TRBV7-3 to TRBJ1-2, with D perhaps TRBD1 (5 bases). V lost 5 bases and J lost 1, with 14 bases in between. CDR1 and CDR2 (germline): SGHTA, FQGTGA. The length of the CDR3 is 15 residues. The CDR3 bases are TGTGCCAGCAGCCCGGGGGAGGGGCGTAACTATGGCTACACCTTC. Its protein product is CASSPGEGRNYGYTF.

This chain links TRBV5-6 with TRBJ1-6; D is uncertain. The CDR3 covers 14 residues. Trimming removed 2 bases at V and 2 bases at J, with 5 bases between. Germline lookup yields CDR1 SGHDT and CDR2 YYEEEE. This CDR3 is CASSFPAYNSPLHF. The CDR3 region has the DNA TGTGCCAGCAGCTTTCCAGCCTATAATTCACCCCTCCACTTT.

This clonotype was observed a handful of times. This chain uses TRBV11-3 with TRBJ2-1; the D gene is possibly TRBD1 (5 bases). The CDR3 loop spans 16 amino acids. The germline V and J ends were trimmed by 1 base and 2 bases, with 12 bases remaining between them. Germline V gives CDR1 SGHNT, CDR2 YENEEA. In DNA form, the CDR3 reads TGTGCCAGCAGCTTAGGACTCGACAGTCCCTACAATGAGCAGTTCTTC. Protein product: CASSLGLDSPYNEQFF.

This clonotype has at least ten counts. The V and J genes are TRBV10-3 and TRBJ1-5; D perhaps matches TRBD1 (5 bases). CDR1 is ENHRY, CDR2 SYGVKD, per germline. V gave up 4 bases and J gave up 7 bases, with 11 bases separating them. The CDR3 totals 13 residues. This chain's CDR3 is CAISGGGEQPQHF. Here the CDR3 DNA reads TGTGCCATCAGTGGGGGGGGTGAGCAGCCCCAGCATTTT.

Within the sample, this clonotype is medium-sized. The chain is built from TRBV6-1 and TRBJ2-7; TRBD1 matches 7 bases. Germline V gene data show CDR1 as MNHNS and CDR2 as SASEGT. This CDR3 region has 14 residues. After removal of 5 bases from V and 0 bases from J, the junction contained 4 bases not matched to a gene. For the CDR3, the DNA is TGTGCCAGCAGTTGGACAGGTAACTCCTACGAGCAGTACTTC. The encoded protein is CASSWTGNSYEQYF.

With regard to this clonotype: A read error may explain this, as a much larger clone is one base away. Here the CDR3 omits its conserved ending phenylalanine or tryptophan, so a read error is the likely source. The J gene is TRBJ1-2, the V gene TRBV15, with a tentative D call TRBD1 (5 bases). Trimming took 3 bases from V and 8 from J, leaving 22 bases between them. The V gene's germline CDR1 is LNHNV and CDR2 YYDKDF (reference sequence). CDR3 length: 16 residues. Here the CDR3 reads CATSRESGTGFSGYTL. The CDR3 DNA follows: TGTGCCACCAGCAGGGAATCTGGGACCGGATTTTCCGGCTACACCCTC.

The table lists this clonotype with a few counts. The gene calls are TRBV10-3 and TRBJ2-6, with 8 bases fitting TRBD1. V shed 10 bases and J 2 bases; nucleotides not matched to a gene: 16. This CDR3 has 18 residues. CDR1 ENHRY and CDR2 SYGVKD come from the germline V gene. The CDR3 DNA reads TGTGCCACAATCCAAGACAGGGGAATCTTGGCTGGGGCCAACGTCCTGACTTTC. Its translation is CATIQDRGILAGANVLTF.

This clonotype was seen ten or more times. The chain couples TRBV2 to TRBJ1-6; 7 nucleotides match TRBD1. The germline V gene encodes CDR1 SNHLY and CDR2 FYNNEI. The CDR3 is 15 residues long. Losses at the gene ends were 4 bases for V and 5 bases for J; bases not matched to a gene: 5. The chain's CDR3 is CASSGRGQNNSPLHF. Written as DNA, the CDR3 is TGTGCCAGCAGTGGCCGGGGACAGAATAATTCACCCCTCCACTTT.

This clonotype was observed at least ten times. The V call is TRBV12-3 or TRBV12-4, the J call TRBJ2-7; 7 bases line up with TRBD1. This CDR3 is 14 amino acids long. Trimming at V came to 6 bases and at J to 4 bases, leaving 9 bases not matched to a gene. The CDR3, as DNA: TGTGCCAGCAGCAAACAGGGGTTTGGATACGAGCAGTACTTC. Protein product: CASSKQGFGYEQYF.